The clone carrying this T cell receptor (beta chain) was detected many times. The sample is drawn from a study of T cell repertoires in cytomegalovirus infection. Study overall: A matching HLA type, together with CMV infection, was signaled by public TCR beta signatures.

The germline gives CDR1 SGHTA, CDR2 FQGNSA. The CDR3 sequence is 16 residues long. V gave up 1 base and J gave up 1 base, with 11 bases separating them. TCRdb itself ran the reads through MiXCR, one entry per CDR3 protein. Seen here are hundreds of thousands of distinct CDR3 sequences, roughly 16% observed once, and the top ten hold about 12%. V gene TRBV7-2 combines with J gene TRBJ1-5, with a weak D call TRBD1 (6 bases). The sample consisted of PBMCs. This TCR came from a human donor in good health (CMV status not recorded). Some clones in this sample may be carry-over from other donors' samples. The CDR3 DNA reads TGTGCCAGCAGCTTAGGGGGGCAGGGGAGCAATCAGCCCCAGCATTTT. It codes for CASSLGGQGSNQPQHF.